A selection of T cell receptor beta chains follows, all from one sample in a study of human T cells and chemical hapten exposure. Using its own MiXCR run on the RACE reads, TCRdb lists one record per CDR3 protein. The sample lists around 100,000 distinct CDR3 sequences; roughly a tenth were seen once. The specimen comprised whole blood, sampled in connection with sensitization to the hapten diphenylcyclopropenone (DPC). The source of these receptors is a woman in her sixties with alopecia areata. Some clones in this sample may be carry-over from other donors' samples. The CDR3 runs from the conserved cysteine through the conserved F or W. The order of the fields is clone size, D gene, J gene, V gene, CDR3 protein, CDR3 DNA. A D gene is named only where the DNA matches it firmly. Rows may omit the clone size; those that give it use once, few, many or a size class.

size: -
D: -
J: TRBJ2-5
V: TRBV7-9
CDR3: CASSLAVRQEDETQYF
DNA: TGTGCCAGCAGCTTAGCAGTTCGACAGGAGGATGAGACCCAGTACTTC

size: few
D: -
J: TRBJ2-2
V: TRBV6-5
CDR3: CASSSPQGFTGELFF
DNA: TGTGCCAGCAGTTCCCCACAGGGTTTCACCGGGGAGCTGTTTTTT

size: many
D: -
J: TRBJ2-1
V: TRBV30
CDR3: CGSGETYNEQFF
DNA: TGTGGCTCGGGGGAAACCTACAATGAGCAGTTCTTC

size: few
D: -
J: TRBJ2-5
V: TRBV6-1
CDR3: CASRAGARETQYF
DNA: TGTGCCAGCAGAGCAGGGGCCCGAGAGACCCAGTACTTC

size: few
D: -
J: TRBJ1-1
V: TRBV12-3/TRBV12-4
CDR3: CASSLTTGSTEAFF
DNA: TGTGCCAGCAGTTTGACTACAGGGAGCACTGAAGCTTTCTTT

size: -
D: -
J: TRBJ2-3
V: TRBV7-2
CDR3: CASSLNPSATDTQYF
DNA: TGTGCCAGCAGCTTAAATCCTAGCGCGACAGATACGCAGTATTTT

size: -
D: TRBD2
J: TRBJ2-3
V: TRBV18
CDR3: CASTLAGNTDTQYF
DNA: TGTGCCAGCACGCTAGCGGGGAACACAGATACGCAGTATTTT

size: few
D: TRBD2
J: TRBJ2-5
V: TRBV7-3
CDR3: CASSLTSGGGETQYF
DNA: TGTGCCAGCAGCCTGACTAGCGGGGGTGGAGAGACCCAGTACTTC

size: many
D: TRBD1
J: TRBJ2-7
V: TRBV7-8
CDR3: CASSLNPGQGFYEQYF
DNA: TGTGCCAGCAGCTTGAACCCGGGACAGGGGTTCTACGAGCAGTACTTC

size: -
D: -
J: TRBJ1-2
V: TRBV7-9
CDR3: CASSLVAGNNGYTF
DNA: TGTGCCAGCAGCTTAGTGGCAGGGAACAATGGCTACACCTTC

size: many
D: TRBD1
J: TRBJ2-3
V: TRBV10-3
CDR3: CAISDGTGSDTQYF
DNA: TGTGCCATCAGTGACGGGACAGGGTCAGATACGCAGTATTTT

size: few
D: -
J: TRBJ2-7
V: TRBV9
CDR3: CASSVGSDYEQYF
DNA: TGTGCCAGCAGCGTAGGGTCCGACTACGAGCAGTACTTC

size: -
D: -
J: TRBJ1-5
V: TRBV7-2
CDR3: CASSLFAGVFSNQPQHF
DNA: TGTGCCAGCAGCTTATTTGCAGGGGTTTTTAGCAATCAGCCCCAGCATTTT

size: many
D: -
J: TRBJ2-3
V: TRBV20-1
CDR3: CSAGASTDTQYF
DNA: TGCAGTGCCGGGGCTAGCACAGATACGCAGTATTTT

size: -
D: -
J: TRBJ2-3
V: TRBV5-1
CDR3: CASSSLKGSGSDTQYF
DNA: TGCGCCAGCAGCTCCCTGAAGGGGTCGGGCTCAGATACGCAGTATTTT

size: many
D: TRBD1
J: TRBJ2-5
V: TRBV11-1
CDR3: CASSFPGQGLETQYF
DNA: TGTGCCAGCAGCTTTCCGGGACAGGGGCTCGAGACCCAGTACTTC

size: many
D: -
J: TRBJ2-6
V: TRBV11-2
CDR3: CASSLDGSGANVLTF
DNA: TGTGCCAGCAGCCTGGACGGCTCTGGGGCCAACGTCCTGACTTTC

size: many
D: -
J: TRBJ2-3
V: TRBV7-3
CDR3: CASSTVGAGTDTQYF
DNA: TGTGCCAGCAGTACCGTGGGCGCCGGCACAGATACGCAGTATTTT

size: -
D: -
J: TRBJ2-1
V: TRBV5-1
CDR3: CASSLAWSYEQFF
DNA: TGCGCCAGCAGCTTGGCCTGGAGCTATGAGCAGTTCTTC

size: -
D: -
J: TRBJ2-7
V: TRBV10-3
CDR3: CAISERAGPREQYF
DNA: TGTGCCATCAGTGAGAGGGCAGGGCCTCGAGAGCAGTACTTC

size: few
D: -
J: TRBJ1-3
V: TRBV12-3/TRBV12-4
CDR3: CASSKDPSSGNTIYF
DNA: TGTGCCAGCAGCAAGGATCCAAGCTCTGGAAACACCATATATTTT

size: -
D: -
J: TRBJ2-7
V: TRBV15
CDR3: CATSLVRASYEQYF
DNA: TGTGCCACCAGCCTCGTCAGGGCCTCCTACGAGCAGTACTTC

size: few
D: -
J: TRBJ1-6
V: TRBV12-3/TRBV12-4
CDR3: CASSRGGAFGSPLHF
DNA: TGTGCCAGCAGTCGGGGGGGAGCCTTCGGTTCACCCCTCCACTTT

size: -
D: TRBD1
J: TRBJ2-7
V: TRBV29-1
CDR3: CSVDRGDSSYEQYF
DNA: TGCAGCGTCGACAGGGGCGATTCCTCCTACGAGCAGTACTTC

size: many
D: -
J: TRBJ1-3
V: TRBV7-2
CDR3: CASSLNSQGNTIYF
DNA: TGTGCCAGCAGCTTAAATAGCCAAGGAAACACCATATATTTT

size: many
D: TRBD2
J: TRBJ2-1
V: TRBV5-1
CDR3: CASSRVLSSGRKNNEQFF
DNA: TGCGCCAGCAGCCGTGTTTTATCTAGCGGGCGCAAGAACAATGAGCAGTTCTTC

size: few
D: TRBD1
J: TRBJ1-4
V: TRBV10-2
CDR3: CASSDNRGTNEKLFF
DNA: TGCGCCAGCAGTGATAACAGGGGAACTAATGAAAAACTGTTTTTT

size: few
D: TRBD1
J: TRBJ1-5
V: TRBV19
CDR3: CASSQDRARQPQHF
DNA: TGTGCCAGTAGTCAGGACAGGGCTCGTCAGCCCCAGCATTTT

size: -
D: -
J: TRBJ2-7
V: TRBV5-4
CDR3: CASSLDRAAYEQYF
DNA: TGTGCCAGCAGCTTGGACAGGGCAGCCTACGAGCAGTACTTC

size: few
D: -
J: TRBJ2-6
V: TRBV3-1
CDR3: CASSQRGSGANVLTF
DNA: TGTGCCAGCAGCCAAAGAGGATCTGGGGCCAACGTCCTGACTTTC

size: many
D: TRBD2
J: TRBJ2-5
V: TRBV29-1
CDR3: CSVEDRTGGQETQYF
DNA: TGCAGCGTTGAAGATAGAACGGGGGGTCAAGAGACCCAGTACTTC

size: once
D: TRBD1
J: TRBJ1-6
V: TRBV7-8
CDR3: CASSLGGQGYNSPLHF
DNA: TGTGCCAGCAGCTTAGGAGGACAGGGTTATAATTCACCCCTCCACTTT

size: many
D: -
J: TRBJ2-7
V: TRBV11-2
CDR3: CASSSSAGLSYRNEQYF
DNA: TGTGCCAGCAGCTCCTCGGCCGGGTTGAGTTATCGTAACGAGCAGTACTTC

size: -
D: -
J: TRBJ2-2
V: TRBV20-1
CDR3: CSASRSLGTGELFF
DNA: TGCAGTGCTAGTCGGTCACTGGGCACCGGGGAGCTGTTTTTT

size: -
D: TRBD1
J: TRBJ2-2
V: TRBV5-4
CDR3: CASSRDDRGRDTGELFF
DNA: TGTGCCAGCAGTCGCGATGACAGGGGAAGAGACACCGGGGAGCTGTTTTTT

size: few
D: TRBD1
J: TRBJ1-1
V: TRBV5-1
CDR3: CASSFGRTGQGVGSTEAFF
DNA: TGCGCCAGCAGCTTTGGAAGGACCGGACAGGGGGTCGGGAGCACTGAAGCTTTCTTT

size: many
D: -
J: TRBJ2-7
V: TRBV6-2/TRBV6-3
CDR3: CASSYSNSVYYEQYF
DNA: TGTGCCAGCAGTTACTCTAACAGCGTGTACTACGAGCAGTACTTC

size: -
D: -
J: TRBJ2-1
V: TRBV5-1
CDR3: CASSLATRYNEQFF
DNA: TGCGCCAGCAGCTTGGCAACCCGATACAATGAGCAGTTCTTC

size: many
D: TRBD1
J: TRBJ2-1
V: TRBV7-8
CDR3: CASSSRDRGYNEQFF
DNA: TGTGCCAGCAGCTCGCGGGACAGGGGATACAATGAGCAGTTCTTC

size: -
D: -
J: TRBJ2-1
V: TRBV5-1
CDR3: CASSLATRSYNEQFF
DNA: TGCGCCAGCAGCTTGGCAACGCGCTCCTACAATGAGCAGTTCTTC

size: many
D: TRBD1
J: TRBJ2-7
V: TRBV9
CDR3: CASSVGQGALGEQYF
DNA: TGTGCCAGCAGCGTAGGACAGGGGGCCTTGGGGGAGCAGTACTTC

size: many
D: -
J: TRBJ1-2
V: TRBV12-3/TRBV12-4
CDR3: CASSLWNYGYTF
DNA: TGTGCCAGCAGTTTATGGAACTATGGCTACACCTTC